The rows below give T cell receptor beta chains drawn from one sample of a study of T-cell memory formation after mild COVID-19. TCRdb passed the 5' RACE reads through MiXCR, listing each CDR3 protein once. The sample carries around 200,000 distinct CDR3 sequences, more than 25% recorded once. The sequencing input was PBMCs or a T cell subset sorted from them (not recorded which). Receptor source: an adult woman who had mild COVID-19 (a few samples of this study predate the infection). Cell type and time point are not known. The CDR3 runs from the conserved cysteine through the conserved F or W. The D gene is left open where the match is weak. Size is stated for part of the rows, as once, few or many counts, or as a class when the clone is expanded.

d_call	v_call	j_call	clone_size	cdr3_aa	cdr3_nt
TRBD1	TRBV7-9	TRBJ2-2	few	CASSSWRDRDTGELFF	TGTGCCAGCAGCTCCTGGCGGGACAGGGACACCGGGGAGCTGTTTTTT
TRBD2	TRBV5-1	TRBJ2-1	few	CASSLSSGGVYEQFF	TGCGCCAGCAGCTTGTCTAGCGGGGGGGTCTATGAGCAGTTCTTC
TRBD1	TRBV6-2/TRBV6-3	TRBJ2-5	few	CASSYVGTVEETQYF	TGTGCCAGCAGTTACGTCGGGACAGTTGAAGAGACCCAGTACTTC
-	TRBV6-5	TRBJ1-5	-	CASSTGKGGFNQPQHF	TGTGCCAGCAGTACCGGGAAGGGAGGGTTCAATCAGCCCCAGCATTTT
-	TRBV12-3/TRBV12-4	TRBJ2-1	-	CASSYPFRATINEQFF	TGTGCCAGCAGTTACCCTTTTCGGGCCACTATCAATGAGCAGTTCTTC
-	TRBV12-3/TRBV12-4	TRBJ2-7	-	CASSSRSSYEQYF	TGTGCCAGCAGTTCACGGAGCTCCTACGAGCAGTACTTC
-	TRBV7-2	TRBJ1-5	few	CASSTNMGGVQPQHF	TGTGCCAGCAGCACAAATATGGGGGGTGTGCAGCCCCAGCATTTT
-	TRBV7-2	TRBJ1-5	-	CASSLEGSYQPQHF	TGTGCCAGCAGCTTAGAGGGGAGTTATCAGCCCCAGCATTTT
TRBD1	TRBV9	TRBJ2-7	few	CASSVGGTGSSYEQYF	TGTGCCAGCAGCGTAGGAGGGACAGGGAGCTCCTACGAGCAGTACTTC
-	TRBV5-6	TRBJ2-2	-	CASSFYGELFF	TGTGCCAGCAGCTTTTACGGGGAGCTGTTTTTT
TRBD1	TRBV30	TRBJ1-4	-	CAWSLDGTGLAKLFF	TGTGCCTGGAGTCTGGACGGGACAGGGCTTGCAAAACTGTTTTTT
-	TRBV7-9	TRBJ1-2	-	CASSLVGREPNF	TGTGCCAGCAGCTTAGTGGGTCGGGAACCTAACTTC
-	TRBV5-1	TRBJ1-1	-	CASSLYGDEAEAFF	TGCGCCAGCAGCTTGTATGGGGACGAGGCTGAAGCTTTCTTT
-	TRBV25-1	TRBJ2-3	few	CASSEDPATDTQYF	TGTGCCAGCAGTGAGGACCCGGCTACAGATACGCAGTATTTT
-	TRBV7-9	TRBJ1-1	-	CASSLDSWQMNTEAFF	TGTGCCAGCAGCCTAGATTCGTGGCAGATGAACACTGAAGCTTTCTTT
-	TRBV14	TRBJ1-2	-	CASSRGREYGYTF	TGTGCCAGCAGCCGGGGACGGGAGTATGGCTACACCTTC
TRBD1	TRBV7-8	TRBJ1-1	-	CASSLTRQGNTEAFF	TGTGCCAGCAGCTTAACCAGACAGGGCAACACTGAAGCTTTCTTT
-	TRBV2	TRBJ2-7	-	CASRAPDRTYEQYF	TGTGCCAGCAGGGCTCCCGACCGGACCTACGAGCAGTACTTC
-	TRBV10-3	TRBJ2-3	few	CAISETTDTQYF	TGTGCCATCAGTGAGACCACAGATACGCAGTATTTT
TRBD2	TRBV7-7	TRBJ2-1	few	CASMKGGSHNEQFF	TGTGCTAGCATGAAGGGAGGGTCCCACAATGAGCAGTTCTTC
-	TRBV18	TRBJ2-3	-	CASSPLVGPGDTQYF	TGTGCCAGCTCACCACTGGTGGGCCCAGGGGATACGCAGTATTTT
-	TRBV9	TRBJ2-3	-	CASSVGAGGTDTQYF	TGTGCCAGCAGCGTAGGGGCAGGGGGCACAGATACGCAGTATTTT
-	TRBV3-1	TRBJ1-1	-	CASSQVTWRNTEAFF	TGTGCCAGCAGCCAAGTTACGTGGCGGAACACTGAAGCTTTCTTT
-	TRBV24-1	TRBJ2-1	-	CATNGQGQWFF	TGTGCCACCAACGGACAAGGTCAATGGTTCTTC
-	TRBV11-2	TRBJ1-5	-	CASSLDPTGGQPQHF	TGTGCCAGCAGCTTAGATCCCACCGGTGGTCAGCCCCAGCATTTT
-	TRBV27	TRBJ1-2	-	CASSTRQPIANYGYTF	TGTGCCAGCAGTACGCGACAGCCGATAGCTAACTATGGCTACACCTTC
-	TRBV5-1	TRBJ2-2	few	CASSLGLLVNTGELFF	TGCGCCAGCAGCTTGGGACTTCTGGTGAACACCGGGGAGCTGTTTTTT
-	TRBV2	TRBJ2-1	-	CASRGVKGGNEQFF	TGTGCCAGCAGGGGAGTCAAAGGGGGCAATGAGCAGTTCTTC
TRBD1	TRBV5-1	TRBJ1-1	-	CASSLVMTGSPEAFF	TGCGCCAGCAGCTTGGTAATGACAGGGTCACCTGAAGCTTTCTTT
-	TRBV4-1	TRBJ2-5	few	CASSLTAVMGEETQYF	TGCGCCAGCAGCCTCACAGCGGTAATGGGCGAAGAGACCCAGTACTTC
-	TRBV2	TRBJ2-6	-	CASSESAGSRANVLTF	TGTGCCAGCAGTGAGTCCGCAGGGTCGAGGGCCAACGTCCTGACTTTC
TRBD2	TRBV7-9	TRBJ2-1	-	CAREELAGLGNEQFF	TGTGCCAGGGAGGAACTAGCGGGCTTAGGGAATGAGCAGTTCTTC
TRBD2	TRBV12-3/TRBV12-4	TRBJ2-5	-	CASNLGGEETQYF	TGTGCCAGCAATCTCGGGGGGGAAGAGACCCAGTACTTC
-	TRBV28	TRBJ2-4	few	CASSLFSGSLRIQYF	TGTGCCAGCAGTTTATTTTCTGGATCCCTTCGCATTCAGTACTTC
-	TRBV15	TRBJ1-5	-	CATSRDNRVRRNQPQHF	TGTGCCACCAGCCGCGATAACAGGGTTCGTCGCAATCAGCCCCAGCATTTT
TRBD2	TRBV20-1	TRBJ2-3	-	CSATLLAGNTDTQYF	TGCAGTGCTACGTTACTAGCGGGAAACACAGATACGCAGTATTTT
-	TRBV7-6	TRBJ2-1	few	CASSRIEYNEQFF	TGTGCCAGCAGCCGGATAGAATACAATGAGCAGTTCTTC
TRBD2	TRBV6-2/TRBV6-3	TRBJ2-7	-	CASSGPRAGGGYEQYF	TGTGCCAGCAGTGGCCCAAGGGCGGGAGGGGGCTACGAGCAGTACTTC
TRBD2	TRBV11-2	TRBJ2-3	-	CASTERLSGWRTDTQYF	TGTGCCAGCACCGAACGACTTAGCGGGTGGCGCACAGATACGCAGTATTTT
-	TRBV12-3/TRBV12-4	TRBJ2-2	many	CASSWGTGNTGELFF	TGTGCCAGCAGTTGGGGGACGGGGAACACCGGGGAGCTGTTTTTT
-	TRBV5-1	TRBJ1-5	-	CASSLAGTSWEPQHF	TGCGCCAGCAGCTTGGCAGGGACTTCCTGGGAGCCCCAGCATTTT
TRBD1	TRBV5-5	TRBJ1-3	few	CASSPGTDIAGNTIYF	TGTGCCAGCAGCCCAGGGACAGACATTGCTGGAAACACCATATATTTT
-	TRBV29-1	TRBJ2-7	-	CSVELSGIYEQYF	TGCAGCGTTGAGCTATCGGGCATCTACGAGCAGTACTTC
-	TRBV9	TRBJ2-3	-	CASSGGALSTDTQYF	TGTGCCAGCAGCGGGGGGGCCCTAAGCACAGATACGCAGTATTTT
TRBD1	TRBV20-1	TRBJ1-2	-	CSARDSLKGAGYGYTF	TGCAGTGCTAGAGATTCCTTAAAGGGGGCAGGCTATGGCTACACCTTC
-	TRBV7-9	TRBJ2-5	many	CASRLSASQETQYF	TGTGCCAGCAGGTTGTCGGCTTCCCAAGAGACCCAGTACTTC
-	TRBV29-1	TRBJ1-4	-	CSVSSGTANEKLFF	TGCAGCGTGTCATCCGGGACGGCCAATGAAAAACTGTTTTTT
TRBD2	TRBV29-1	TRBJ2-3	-	CSVGLAGLDTQYF	TGCAGCGTTGGACTAGCGGGACTCGATACGCAGTATTTT
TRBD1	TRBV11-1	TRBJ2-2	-	CASSVGQGFTGELFF	TGTGCCAGCAGCGTAGGACAGGGATTTACCGGGGAGCTGTTTTTT
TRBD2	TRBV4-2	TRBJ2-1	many	CASSQDLAGSYNEQFF	TGTGCCAGCAGCCAAGATCTAGCGGGCTCCTACAATGAGCAGTTCTTC
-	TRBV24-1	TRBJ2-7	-	CATSDTGASYEQYF	TGTGCCACCAGTGACACGGGAGCCTCCTACGAGCAGTACTTC
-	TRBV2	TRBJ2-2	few	CASSEEYTGELFF	TGTGCCAGCAGTGAGGAGTACACCGGGGAGCTGTTTTTT
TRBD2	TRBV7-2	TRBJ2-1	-	CASSLWFYATSGRLYNEQFF	TGTGCCAGCAGCTTATGGTTTTACGCGACTAGCGGGAGACTCTACAATGAGCAGTTCTTC
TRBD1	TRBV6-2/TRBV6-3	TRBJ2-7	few	CASSYSRGQTSYEQYF	TGTGCCAGCAGTTACTCGAGGGGACAGACCTCCTACGAGCAGTACTTC
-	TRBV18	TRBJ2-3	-	CASSSTTDTQYF	TGTGCCAGCTCATCGACCACAGATACGCAGTATTTT
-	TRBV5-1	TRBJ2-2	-	CASSPPPPGELFF	TGCGCCAGCAGCCCCCCCCCGCCCGGGGAGCTGTTTTTT
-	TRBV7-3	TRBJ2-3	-	CASSFSGLADTQYF	TGTGCCAGCAGCTTCTCAGGGTTGGCGGATACGCAGTATTTT
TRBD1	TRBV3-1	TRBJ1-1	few	CASSRTGVMNTEAFF	TGTGCCAGCAGCCGGACAGGGGTAATGAACACTGAAGCTTTCTTT
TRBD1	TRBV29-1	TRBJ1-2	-	CSVDDQGDYGYTF	TGCAGCGTTGATGATCAGGGGGACTATGGCTACACCTTC
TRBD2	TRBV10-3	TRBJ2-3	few	CAISEAASGMSTDTQYF	TGTGCCATCAGTGAGGCGGCTAGCGGGATGAGCACAGATACGCAGTATTTT